The 23 T cell receptor beta chains below all came from one sample that was sequenced in a study of blood T cell repertoires in COVID-19. Sequencing used immunoSEQ multiplex PCR; TCRdb keeps in-frame clones, though not all of them. The table records under 250,000 clones, 86% of them present only once. The sequenced sample was peripheral blood. Every receptor here comes from a woman of 80 years or more with COVID-19, enrolled during active disease.

The V call is TRBV7-8, the J call TRBJ2-5; 11 bases fit TRBD2. The V segment lost 1 base and the J segment 2 bases; nucleotides outside the gene matches: 3. Germline V gene data show CDR1 as SGHVS and CDR2 as FQNEAQ. The CDR3 sequence is 16 residues long. The DNA for the CDR3 is TGTGCCAGCAGCTTAGGGGCTAGCGGGGGGCAAGAGACCCAGTACTTC. Translating it yields CASSLGASGGQETQYF.

The V gene is TRBV5-1, the J gene TRBJ2-1; the match to TRBD2 covers 10 bases. CDR1 is SGHRS, CDR2 YFSETQ, per germline. CDR3 length equals 15 residues. V shed 4 bases and J 4 bases; nucleotides not matched to a gene: 5. As DNA, the CDR3 is TGCGCCAGCAGCCGGAGCGGGGGGGAGTACAATGAGCAGTTCTTC. It translates to CASSRSGGEYNEQFF.

The chain couples TRBV19 to TRBJ1-5; 9 positions match TRBD1. With V trimmed by 3 bases and J by 3 bases, 12 bases remained unmatched. The germline gives CDR1 LNHDA, CDR2 SQIVND (reference sequence). The CDR3 contains 18 residues. In DNA, the CDR3 is TGTGCCAGTAGTATGGGGGGCCGGGACAGGGCATACAATCAGCCCCAGCATTTT. Translating it yields CASSMGGRDRAYNQPQHF.

This rearrangement joins TRBV9 to TRBJ1-4; TRBD1 matches at 8 bases. CDR3 length equals 14 residues. Germline V CDR1 and CDR2: SGDLS, YYNGEE. The junction had 3 bases not matched to a gene; V was cut back by 1 base and J by 7 bases. CDR3 amino acids: CASSVKTGGEKLFF. CDR3 bases: TGTGCCAGCAGCGTAAAAACAGGGGGTGAAAAACTGTTTTTT.

The chain has TRBV19 and TRBJ1-1; a possible D gene is TRBD1 (6 bases). Germline V lookup: CDR1 LNHDA, CDR2 SQIVND (reference sequence). V dropped 3 bases and J dropped 0 bases, with 14 bases sitting between them. There are 16 residues in the CDR3. The CDR3 coding sequence is TGTGCCAGTAGTATTCAGGGGATAGTCATGAACACTGAAGCTTTCTTT. Its translation: CASSIQGIVMNTEAFF.

This chain uses TRBV5-6 with TRBJ1-5; 7 nucleotides align to TRBD1. The germline CDR1 and CDR2 sequences are SGHDT and YYEEEE. The CDR3 length is 18 residues. Unmatched junction bases numbered 12, after V lost 2 bases and J lost 1 base. CDR3 nucleotide sequence: TGTGCCAGCAGCTTTCCTCAGGGGGTAATTTCAAGCAATCAGCCCCAGCATTTT. It codes for CASSFPQGVISSNQPQHF.

This clone was seen a handful of times. The V call is TRBV28, the J call TRBJ1-2; D uncertain. This CDR3 has 10 amino acids. Germline V gives CDR1 MDHEN, CDR2 SYDVKM. The V end lost 6 bases, the J end lost 9 bases, and 8 bases lay between the germline ends. The DNA for the CDR3 is TGTGCCAGCAGGTCAAACAGCTACACCTTC. Its translation: CASRSNSYTF.

The V gene is TRBV6-2 or TRBV6-3, the J gene TRBJ2-7, with 11 bases matching TRBD1. The length of the CDR3 is 18 residues. V trimming: 5 bases; J trimming: 0 bases; junction bases outside the gene matches: 12. Germline V gene sequence: CDR1 MNHEY, CDR2 SVGEGT. CDR3 residues: CASSLTGTGGKNSYEQYF. CDR3 bases: TGTGCCAGCAGTCTGACCGGGACAGGGGGAAAAAACTCCTACGAGCAGTACTTC.

The gene calls are TRBV19 and TRBJ2-7; D is undetermined. Germline CDR1 is LNHDA and CDR2 is SQIVND (reference sequence). Trimming took off 2 bases at V and 2 bases at J, with 16 bases between the two ends. This CDR3 contains 16 residues. CDR3: CASSISAQVGPYEQYF. DNA of the CDR3: TGTGCCAGTAGTATAAGTGCCCAGGTCGGTCCCTACGAGCAGTACTTC.

The rearrangement joins TRBV5-1 to TRBJ1-5, with TRBD1 as a possible D gene (5 bases). V lost 4 bases to trimming and J lost 4 bases, with 9 bases between them. Germline CDR1 reads SGHRS; CDR2 reads YFSETQ. This CDR3 comprises 13 residues. The CDR3, as DNA: TGCGCCAGCAGCAGGGGCGAGAATCAGCCCCAGCATTTT. Protein: CASSRGENQPQHF.

The CDR3 bases are TGTGCCAGCAGTTTTCAGGGAAAACTGTTTTTT. This encodes CASSFQGKLFF. The V gene is TRBV28, the J gene TRBJ1-4, with D perhaps matching TRBD1 (5 bases). Germline V gene data show CDR1 as MDHEN and CDR2 as SYDVKM. This CDR3 has 11 amino acids. Trimming took off 3 bases at V and 10 bases at J, with 6 bases between the two ends.

The rearrangement uses TRBV6-6 and TRBJ1-5; no clear D. The CDR3 runs 14 residues. Trimming took off 2 bases at V and 4 bases at J, with 9 bases between the two ends. Germline V gene lookup returns CDR1 MNHNY and CDR2 SVGAGI (reference sequence). DNA of the CDR3: TGTGCCAGCAGTTACGCCGAGGAAAATCAGCCCCAGCATTTT. Translated, it gives CASSYAEENQPQHF.

This sequence joins TRBV20-1 and TRBJ1-3; D is uncertain. Per the germline V gene, CDR1 is DFQATT and CDR2 is SNEGSKA (reference sequence). The CDR3 is 13 residues long. With 3 bases removed from V and 1 base from J, the gap between germline ends came to 7 bases. The DNA of the CDR3 is TGCAGTGCTAGTTTGCAGTCTGGAAACACCATATATTTT. As protein: CSASLQSGNTIYF.

This rearrangement joins TRBV3-1 (or the pseudogene TRBV3-2) to TRBJ2-3, with a weak D call TRBD1 (6 bases). The CDR3 spans 15 residues. The ends were cut back, 4 bases at V and 3 bases at J, with 14 bases in the middle. The V gene's germline CDR1 is LGHDT and CDR2 YNNKEL (reference sequence). The CDR3 sequence: CASSPTGSRTDTQYF. CDR3 sequence (DNA): TGTGCCAGCAGCCCTACAGGGTCTCGGACAGATACGCAGTATTTT.

The chain links TRBV11-2 to TRBJ2-3, with 8 bases identical to TRBD2. Germline assignment: CDR1 SGHAT and CDR2 FQNNGV. This CDR3 spans 14 amino acids. J gave up 3 bases and V 5 bases, and 4 bases lay outside the gene matches. DNA of the CDR3: TGTGCCAGCAGCCCAGCGGGGGCGACAGATACGCAGTATTTT. This encodes CASSPAGATDTQYF.

This sequence joins TRBV6-1 and TRBJ1-1, with 7 positions matching TRBD1. Germline CDR1 reads MNHNS; CDR2 reads SASEGT. There are 16 residues in the CDR3. The junction had 10 bases not matched to a gene; V was cut back by 2 bases and J by 4 bases. CDR3 protein: CASSETGARGGTEAFF. DNA of the CDR3: TGTGCCAGCAGTGAAACAGGGGCCCGTGGGGGCACTGAAGCTTTCTTT.

V gene TRBV6-5 combines with J gene TRBJ1-6; D perhaps matches TRBD1 (6 bases). The length of the CDR3 is 14 residues. CDR1 is MNHEY and CDR2 is SVGAGI in the germline V gene. The CDR3 DNA follows: TGTGTCGTCCGTGGGGAGGGGGTCGGTTCACCCCTCCACTTT. Translating gives CVVRGEGVGSPLHF.

The J gene is TRBJ2-2, the V gene TRBV3-1 (or the pseudogene TRBV3-2); no definite D call. Trimming stripped 1 base from V and 8 bases from J, with 8 bases between. The CDR3 contains 13 residues. The germline CDR1 and CDR2 sequences are LGHDT and YNNKEL (reference sequence). DNA for the CDR3: TGTGCCAGCAGCCAAGTGGCCTCAGGGGAGCTGTTTTTT. Its translation is CASSQVASGELFF.

The chain employs TRBV7-3 and TRBJ2-7; D is undetermined. CDR1 and CDR2 from the germline V gene are SGHTA and FQGTGA. V was pared by 2 bases and J by 2 bases, with 13 bases between. The CDR3 is 15 residues long. The DNA for the CDR3 is TGTGCCAGCAGCTTACAAGACGGGTACACCTACGAGCAGTACTTC. Translating it yields CASSLQDGYTYEQYF. The variable domain in full, completed from reference TRBV7-3 and TRBJ2-7, reads GAGVSQTPSNKVTEKGKYVELRCDPISGHTALYWYRQSLGQGPEFLIYFQGTGAADDSGLPNDRFFAVRPEGSVSTLKIQRTERGDSAVYLCASSLQDGYTYEQYFGPGTRLTVT.

This rearrangement joins TRBV6-5 to TRBJ1-1; D may be TRBD1 (5 bases). The germline V gene has CDR1 MNHEY and CDR2 SVGAGI. The CDR3 length is 15 residues. With 2 bases removed from V and 4 bases from J, the gap between germline ends came to 14 bases. The CDR3 DNA sequence: TGTGCCAGCAGTTACGGGGCGGGGAGGGGCACTGAAGCTTTCTTT. This sequence encodes CASSYGAGRGTEAFF.

The rearrangement links TRBV15 to TRBJ2-5, with TRBD2 identical over 9 bases. The V and J ends lost 1 base and 2 bases, in that order; junction bases with no gene match: 8. CDR3 length: 17 amino acids. Germline V lookup: CDR1 LNHNV, CDR2 YYDKDF (reference sequence). The CDR3 reads CATSRARSGGLQETQYF. CDR3 DNA: TGTGCCACCAGCAGAGCGCGTAGCGGGGGCCTACAAGAGACCCAGTACTTC.

The chain is built from TRBV12-1 and TRBJ1-3. TRBV12-1 is designated a pseudogene. The CDR3 consists of 16 residues. As DNA, the CDR3 is TGTGCCAGCAGCTTTAACACCGGACTTAGTAGAAACACCATATATTTT. It encodes CASSFNTGLSRNTIYF.

The rearrangement joins TRBV6-6 to TRBJ1-1; possibly TRBD1 for D (5 bases). CDR1 MNHNY and CDR2 SVGAGI come from the germline V gene (reference sequence). The CDR3 loop spans 13 amino acids. V dropped 0 bases and J dropped 8 bases, with 10 bases sitting between them. The CDR3 DNA is TGTGCCAGCAGTTACTCGGAGTCAGGGGAAGCTTTCTTT. Protein: CASSYSESGEAFF.